The 2 T cell receptor beta chains listed next were all sequenced from one sample in a study of blood T cell repertoires in COVID-19. Sequencing used immunoSEQ multiplex PCR; TCRdb keeps in-frame clones, though not all of them. This table holds 180,000 or so clones, more than 75% found once. The specimen sequenced was PBMCs or T cells enriched from blood (not recorded which). These TCRs come from a woman in her 30s who had recovered from COVID-19.

The chain couples TRBV19 to TRBJ2-7; 7 positions match TRBD1. The CDR3 loop spans 15 amino acids. CDR1 and CDR2 (germline): LNHDA, SQIVND (reference sequence). V lost 9 bases, J lost 2 bases, and 13 bases stayed unmatched. In nucleotides, the CDR3 is TGTGCCAGCGCCCCGGCAACAGGGGTCCCCTACGAGCAGTACTTC. It is translated as CASAPATGVPYEQYF.

The CDR3 nucleotides read TGTGCCAGCAGCTGGGGACTAGCGGGGTACAATGAGCAGTTCTTC. Translated, it gives CASSWGLAGYNEQFF. The V and J genes are TRBV11-2 and TRBJ2-1; 13 bases align to TRBD2. V lost 4 bases to trimming and J lost 4 bases; unmatched junction nucleotides: 1. The CDR3 sequence is 15 residues long. Germline V gene sequence: CDR1 SGHAT, CDR2 FQNNGV.